The T cell receptor beta chain under discussion was sequenced for a study of T cell responses to AZD1222 COVID-19 vaccine. Study-wide background: Second-dose intervals of approximately 4 or approximately 12 weeks were pooled.

Regarding the study as a whole: Sampled repertoires all dated from after the peak T cell response. Close to half of spike-specific TCRs reportedly recognize unmutated variant regions. Clonal diversity was possibly underestimated; the donors were predominantly white British and more often female.

This CDR3 has 12 residues. CDR1 and CDR2 from the germline V gene are SNHLY and FYNNEI. V lost 6 bases and J lost 10; bases outside the gene matches: 6. The table came from immunoSEQ multiplex PCR; TCRdb's copy has only in-frame clones and leaves some out. The data contain about 170,000 clones, approximately 92% of them singletons. Worth noting for this clone: As yet, its antigen is unknown.

The sequence derives from an adult in good health. V usage is TRBV2 and J usage is TRBJ2-1, with 7 bases matching TRBD1. The sample in question was peripheral blood, obtained on day 0 of AZD1222 vaccination. In nucleotides, the CDR3 is TGTGCCAGCAGGGGCGACAGGGTAGAGCAGTTCTTC. Translation gives CASRGDRVEQFF.